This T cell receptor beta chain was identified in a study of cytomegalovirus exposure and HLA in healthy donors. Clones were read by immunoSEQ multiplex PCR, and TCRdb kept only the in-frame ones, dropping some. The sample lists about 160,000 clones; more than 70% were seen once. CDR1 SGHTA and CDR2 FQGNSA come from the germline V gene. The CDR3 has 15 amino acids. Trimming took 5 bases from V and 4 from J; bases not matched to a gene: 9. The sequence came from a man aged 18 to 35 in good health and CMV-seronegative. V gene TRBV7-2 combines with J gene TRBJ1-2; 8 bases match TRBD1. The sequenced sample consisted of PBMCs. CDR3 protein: CASSINRGGSYGYTF. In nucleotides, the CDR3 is TGTGCCAGCAGCATAAACAGGGGGGGAAGCTATGGCTACACCTTC.